Presented here are 13 T cell receptor beta chains from one specimen sequenced in a study of beta chain features in type 1 diabetes. No antigen has been identified for these receptors. Study-wide results and limits: Type 1 diabetes patients showed a moderate but significant shortening of TCRB CDR3s in all four CD4+ subsets.

As every portion of the isolated RNA was reverse transcribed, the sequencing read expressed TCRB transcripts. Produced via immunoSEQ multiplex PCR; TCRdb's table is partial and in-frame only. The data contain a few hundred thousand clones, around 10% of them singletons. The sequenced sample was central memory CD4+ T cells from blood. The receptors derive from a man in his thirties or forties with type 1 diabetes.

In its sample, this clone was seen a few times. The J gene is TRBJ2-7, the V gene TRBV18, with 9 bases aligning to TRBD2. Germline loops: CDR1 KGHSH, CDR2 LQKENI. This CDR3 is built from 16 residues. Trimming took 4 bases from V and 5 from J; bases not matched to a gene: 12. The CDR3 nucleotides are TGTGCCAGCTCACAGGGCTTTAGCGGGAGCATAAACGAGCAGTACTTC. It codes for CASSQGFSGSINEQYF. Looking up the rest from reference TRBV18 and TRBJ2-7 gives the full variable domain: NAGVMQNPRHLVRRRGQEARLRCSPMKGHSHVYWYRQLPEEGLKFMVYLQKENIIDESGMPKERFSAEFPKEGPSILRIQQVVRGDSAAYFCASSQGFSGSINEQYFGPGTRLTVT.

There are many counts of this clone. The chain carries TRBV6-5 and TRBJ1-5; D gene uncertain. V dropped 6 bases and J dropped 2 bases, with 14 bases sitting between them. Germline V gene data show CDR1 as MNHEY and CDR2 as SVGAGI. This CDR3 region has 15 residues. As DNA, the CDR3 is TGTGCCAGCAGATCCCTGAGGTCTGGCAATCAGCCCCAGCATTTT. Translating it yields CASRSLRSGNQPQHF.

This clone came up a few times. The chain links TRBV18 to TRBJ2-1, with 9 bases that match TRBD2. This CDR3 is built from 15 residues. J lost 7 bases, V lost 3 bases, and 7 bases had no gene match. Germline V gene data show CDR1 as KGHSH and CDR2 as LQKENI. CDR3: CASSPIAGDENEQFF. The CDR3 DNA follows: TGTGCCAGCTCACCCATAGCGGGAGATGAGAATGAGCAGTTCTTC. The whole variable domain, filled in from reference TRBV18 and TRBJ2-1, reads NAGVMQNPRHLVRRRGQEARLRCSPMKGHSHVYWYRQLPEEGLKFMVYLQKENIIDESGMPKERFSAEFPKEGPSILRIQQVVRGDSAAYFCASSPIAGDENEQFFGPGTRLTVL.

This clone occurred a few times. The rearrangement joins TRBV15 to TRBJ2-2, with D possibly TRBD2 on 6 matching bases. This CDR3 region has 16 residues. The germline V gene has CDR1 LNHNV and CDR2 YYDKDF (reference sequence). V was cut by 1 base and J by 5 bases, with 14 bases left in between. CDR3 bases: TGTGCCACCAGCAGAGGAAGTTTCGGGGGAACCGGGGAGCTGTTTTTT. It specifies CATSRGSFGGTGELFF.

In this sample, this clone turned up a few times. This sequence joins TRBV7-2 and TRBJ2-2; 7 bases fit TRBD2. Germline trimming cut 1 base from V and 7 bases from J; bases unmatched to any gene: 12. Germline lookup yields CDR1 SGHTA and CDR2 FQGNSA. The CDR3 has 17 residues. The CDR3 bases are TGTGCCAGCAGCTTAGAGGAGTGGGAGGGCCTCGTCGGGGAGCTGTTTTTT. Protein sequence: CASSLEEWEGLVGELFF.

Worth noting for this clone: A much larger clone lies one base from this, so it may be a read error. This rearrangement joins TRBV6-1 to TRBJ2-5, with TRBD2 matching 8 bases. CDR3 length equals 13 residues. Per germline, CDR1 MNHNS and CDR2 SASEGT. J lost 4 bases, V lost 2 bases, and 0 bases had no gene match. CDR3 protein: CASSELAGETQYF. CDR3 nucleotide sequence: TGTGCCAGCAGTGAACTAGCGGGAGAGACCCAGTACTTC.

The chain couples TRBV2 to TRBJ1-4, with a weak D call TRBD1 (5 bases). The germline V and J ends were trimmed by 6 bases and 8 bases, with 13 bases remaining between them. The germline CDR1 and CDR2 sequences are SNHLY and FYNNEI. The CDR3 is 13 amino acids. Written as DNA, the CDR3 is TGTGCCAGCAGGACGGACACCCGCGAAAAACTGTTTTTT. Protein: CASRTDTREKLFF.

The chain links TRBV7-3 to TRBJ2-2, with TRBD2 as a possible D gene (6 bases). The germline CDR1 and CDR2 sequences are SGHTA and FQGTGA. CDR3 length: 15 amino acids. Trimming removed 3 bases from V and 5 bases from J, with 13 bases in between. As DNA, the CDR3 is TGTGCCAGCAGCTTTAAGGGAGGAAAAACCGGGGAGCTGTTTTTT. Amino acids: CASSFKGGKTGELFF.

In its sample, this clone was seen once. This chain uses TRBV6-6 with TRBJ1-3, with D maybe TRBD1 (6 bases). This CDR3 is built from 15 residues. Germline V CDR1 and CDR2: MNHNY, SVGAGI (reference sequence). Trimming stripped 6 bases from V and 3 bases from J, with 15 bases between. The DNA of the CDR3 is TGTGCCAGCAGGCAGGACAGAAACCATGGAAACACCATATATTTT. Its translation: CASRQDRNHGNTIYF.

The chain uses TRBV7-2 and TRBJ1-2; D possibly corresponds to TRBD1 (6 bases). The CDR3 totals 14 residues. Per germline, CDR1 SGHTA and CDR2 FQGNSA. V dropped 6 bases and J dropped 4 bases, with 15 bases sitting between them. Here the CDR3 DNA reads TGTGCCAGCAGTCCTAGACAGGCGGGCTATGGCTACACCTTC. Protein product: CASSPRQAGYGYTF.

The rearrangement joins TRBV4-2 to TRBJ2-3; 9 bases fit TRBD1. In germline, CDR1 is LGHNA, CDR2 YNFKEQ. Trimming removed 5 bases from V and 4 bases from J; junction bases left unmatched: 13. The length of the CDR3 is 17 residues. In DNA, the CDR3 is TGTGCCAGCAGCTTAGGTTTCGGGACAGGGAAGGCAGATACGCAGTATTTT. Protein: CASSLGFGTGKADTQYF.

This clone was counted only a few times. The genes are TRBV6-5 and TRBJ2-3, with D tentatively TRBD1 or TRBD2 (5 bases each). From germline, CDR1 is MNHEY and CDR2 SVGAGI. V lost 8 bases to trimming and J lost 8 bases, with 11 bases between them. The CDR3 contains 11 residues. CDR3 in DNA: TGTGCCAGCGGCCTTGGGGGTACGCAGTATTTT. It specifies CASGLGGTQYF.

Turning to this clone: Other DNA sequences of this sample code for an identical CDR3. The chain links TRBV7-2 to TRBJ2-1; D is perhaps TRBD2 (6 bases). Deletions cut 5 bases from V and 4 bases from J, with 12 bases between. This CDR3 has 14 residues. Germline V gene lookup returns CDR1 SGHTA and CDR2 FQGNSA. CDR3 in amino acids: CASSPPGGYNEQFF. For the CDR3, the DNA is TGTGCCAGCAGCCCCCCCGGGGGTTACAATGAGCAGTTCTTC.